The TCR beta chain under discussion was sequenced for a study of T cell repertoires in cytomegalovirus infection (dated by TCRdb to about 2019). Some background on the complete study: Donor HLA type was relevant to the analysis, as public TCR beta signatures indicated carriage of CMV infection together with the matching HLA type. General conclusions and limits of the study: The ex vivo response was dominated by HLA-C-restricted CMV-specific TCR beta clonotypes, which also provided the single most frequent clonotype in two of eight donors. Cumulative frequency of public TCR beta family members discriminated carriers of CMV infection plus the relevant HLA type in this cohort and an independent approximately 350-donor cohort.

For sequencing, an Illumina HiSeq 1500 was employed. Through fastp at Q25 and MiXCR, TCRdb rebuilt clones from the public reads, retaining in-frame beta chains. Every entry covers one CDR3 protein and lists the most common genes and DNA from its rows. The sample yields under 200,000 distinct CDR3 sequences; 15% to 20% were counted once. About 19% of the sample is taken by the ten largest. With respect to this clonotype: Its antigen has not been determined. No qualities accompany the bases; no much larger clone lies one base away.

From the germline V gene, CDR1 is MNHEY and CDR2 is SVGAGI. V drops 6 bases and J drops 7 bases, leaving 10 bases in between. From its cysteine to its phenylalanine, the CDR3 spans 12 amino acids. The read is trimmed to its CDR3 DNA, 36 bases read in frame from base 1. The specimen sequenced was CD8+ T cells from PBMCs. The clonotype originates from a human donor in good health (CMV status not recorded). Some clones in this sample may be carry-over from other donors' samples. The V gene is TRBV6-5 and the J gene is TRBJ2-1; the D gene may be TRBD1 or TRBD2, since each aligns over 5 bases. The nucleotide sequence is TGTGCCAGCAGGAGGGGTGGGAATGAGCAGTTCTTC. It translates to CASRRGGNEQFF.